The 8 T cell receptor beta chains below all came from one sample that was sequenced in a study of blood T cell repertoires in COVID-19. Here immunoSEQ multiplex PCR was the method, and the copy in TCRdb shows in-frame clones only, minus some. The sample has approximately 150,000 clones, 65% to 85% seen once. Sequences were obtained from peripheral blood. The source is a woman in her seventies who had recovered from COVID-19.

This sequence joins TRBV2 and TRBJ2-3; 7 bases map to TRBD2. V shed 4 bases and J 4 bases; nucleotides not matched to a gene: 5. Germline V lookup: CDR1 SNHLY, CDR2 FYNNEI. The CDR3 sequence is 14 residues long. CDR3 bases: TGTGCCAGCAGTGCAGGGCTAGCGGCAGATACGCAGTATTTT. Translated: CASSAGLAADTQYF.

The CDR3 loop reads CASSLRQGADNEQFF. Written as DNA, the CDR3 is TGTGCCAGCAGCTTACGACAGGGGGCTGACAATGAGCAGTTCTTC. The genes are TRBV7-9 and TRBJ2-1; 10 bases are a match to TRBD1. The germline gives CDR1 SEHNR, CDR2 FQNEAQ (reference sequence). The CDR3 has 15 amino acids. Germline trimming cut 2 bases from V and 5 bases from J; bases unmatched to any gene: 3.

The V gene is TRBV5-1, the J gene TRBJ2-1; the D gene is possibly TRBD1 (7 bases). The ends were cut back, 0 bases at V and 6 bases at J, with 19 bases in the middle. Germline CDR1 reads SGHRS; CDR2 reads YFSETQ. The CDR3 is made up of 17 amino acids. The DNA for the CDR3 is TGCGCCAGCAGCTTGGCCAGGGGGGCCCCCGTCTCCAATGAGCAGTTCTTC. Translation: CASSLARGAPVSNEQFF.

This chain uses TRBV5-1 with TRBJ2-3; possible D gene TRBD1, 5 bases. Germline V gene data show CDR1 as SGHRS and CDR2 as YFSETQ. V shed 0 bases and J shed 6 bases, with 14 bases lying between them. The CDR3 is made up of 15 amino acids. The CDR3 spells CASSLEGSTTDTQYF. Here the CDR3 DNA reads TGCGCCAGCAGCTTGGAGGGGTCTACCACGGATACGCAGTATTTT.

This sequence joins TRBV6-5 and TRBJ2-7; 7 bases agree with TRBD2. CDR3 length: 15 amino acids. The V and J ends lost 6 bases and 3 bases, in that order; junction bases with no gene match: 11. The V gene's germline CDR1 is MNHEY and CDR2 SVGAGI. The CDR3 coding sequence is TGTGCCAGCAGCCGCCGGACTAGTGCAGGCTACGAGCAGTACTTC. It is translated as CASSRRTSAGYEQYF.

The chain carries TRBV7-2 and TRBJ2-7; 10 bases match TRBD2. The ends lost 5 bases at V and 1 base at J; junction bases unmatched: 11. This CDR3 has 17 amino acids. The germline V gene has CDR1 SGHTA and CDR2 FQGNSA. The CDR3, as DNA: TGTGCCAGCAGCGCCCACGCCAGCGGGAGGGGGTCCTACGAGCAGTACTTC. The encoded protein is CASSAHASGRGSYEQYF.

The chain carries TRBV5-1 and TRBJ1-1, with D perhaps TRBD1 (6 bases). Trimming took 5 bases from V and 6 from J, leaving 20 bases between them. Germline-derived CDR1 and CDR2 are SGHRS and YFSETQ. This CDR3 contains 15 residues. This CDR3 is CASSWEGGAGAEAFF. The CDR3 nucleotides read TGCGCCAGCAGTTGGGAGGGGGGGGCTGGCGCTGAAGCTTTCTTT.

In its sample, this clone was seen once. Here the CDR3 DNA reads TGTGCTAGTGCCCTCGCAGGGGCCTCCTTCTGGGATGAGCAGTTCTTC. Amino acids: CASALAGASFWDEQFF. V gene TRBV12-5 combines with J gene TRBJ2-1; TRBD1 might be the D (6 bases). Germline V gene lookup returns CDR1 LGHNT and CDR2 FRNRAP. V lost 7 bases to trimming and J lost 8 bases, with 24 bases between them. The CDR3 covers 16 residues.